This TCR beta chain was sequenced for a study of CD8+CD57+ T cells in acquired aplastic anemia. The V gene's germline CDR1 is MGHDK and CDR2 SYGVNS. The CDR3 has 13 amino acids. Deletions cut 4 bases from V and 1 base from J, with 7 bases between. It was patients with CD8+CD57+ cell expansion by flow cytometry who were chosen for sequencing. Genomic DNA served as template for TCR beta VDJ and CDR3 profiling. TCRdb analysed the reads with MiXCR anew, one entry per CDR3 protein. The sample includes about 40,000 distinct CDR3 sequences, roughly two thirds of them seen just once. This clonotype was counted between two and nine times.

The chain links TRBV25-1 to TRBJ2-5; possible D gene TRBD1, 5 bases. The TCR sequence derives from a human donor with aplastic anemia. The source material was sorted CD4+, CD8+, or CD8+CD57+ T cells (not recorded which) from PBMCs. The CDR3 DNA reads as TGTGCCAGCAGTGGCGACAGCCAAGAGACCCAGTACTTC. Translated: CASSGDSQETQYF.